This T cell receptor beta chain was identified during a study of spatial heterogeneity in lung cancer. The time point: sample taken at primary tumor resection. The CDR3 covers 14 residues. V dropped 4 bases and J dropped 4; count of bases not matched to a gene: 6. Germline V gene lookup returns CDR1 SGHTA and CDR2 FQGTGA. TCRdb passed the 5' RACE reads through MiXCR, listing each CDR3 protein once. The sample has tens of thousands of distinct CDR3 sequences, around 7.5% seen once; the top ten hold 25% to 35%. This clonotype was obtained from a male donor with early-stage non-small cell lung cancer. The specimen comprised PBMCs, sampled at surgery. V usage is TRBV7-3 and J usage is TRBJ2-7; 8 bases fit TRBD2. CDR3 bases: TGTGCCAGCAGCTCCAGCGGGGGAGCTTACGAGCAGTACTTC. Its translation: CASSSSGGAYEQYF.